This TCR beta chain was found in a study of T cell responses to AZD1222 COVID-19 vaccine. The V end was cut by 0 bases, the J end by 4 bases, with 16 bases between. The CDR3 is 17 amino acids. Details on this clone: What it recognizes is unknown.

Measured with immunoSEQ multiplex PCR; TCRdb has only the in-frame clones, and not every one. The sample has some 200,000 clones, approximately 89% seen once. General study results and limits: Only a handful of AZD1222 recipients were seropositive at baseline. Two AZD1222 administrations were followed by greater Spike-specific TCR breadth and depth. Donors were mostly white British, more females; clonal diversity possibly underestimated.

The chain links TRBV23-1 to TRBJ2-1; no definite D call. TRBV23-1 is placed among ORFs of uncertain function. The sequences come from peripheral blood, collected 28 days after the second AZD1222 dose. The TCR sequence derives from an adult who received the AZD1222 COVID-19 vaccine. CDR3 sequence: CASSQSFWRPLYNEQFF. CDR3 nucleotides: TGCGCCAGCAGTCAATCTTTCTGGCGACCGCTATACAATGAGCAGTTCTTC.